The clone carrying this T cell receptor beta chain has a count of ten or more. The target antigen is unknown. This sample was taken from a study of CD8+CD57+ T cells in acquired aplastic anemia. As for the study in general: On average, sorted CD4+ and CD8+ cells gave roughly 2.9 ug of DNA. Regarding the study as a whole: CD8+ Simpson's diversity in patients was not significantly different from that in controls.

TCR beta VDJ and CDR3 profiling used genomic DNA as template. TCRdb ran MiXCR on the reads and lists one entry per CDR3 protein. This table holds about 140,000 distinct CDR3 sequences, roughly two fifths found once. Germline-derived CDR1 and CDR2 are MGHRA and YSYEKL. The V end lost 1 base, the J end lost 6 bases, and 16 bases lay between the germline ends. CDR3 length: 16 amino acids. The receptor was isolated from a human donor in good health, serving as a control. The chain links TRBV4-1 to TRBJ1-5, with D perhaps TRBD1 (6 bases). The source material was sorted CD4+, CD8+, or CD8+CD57+ T cells (not recorded which) from PBMCs. The CDR3 DNA is TGCGCCAGCAGCCAAGCTCTTGGACAGCAGGGTCAGCCCCAGCATTTT. Translating it yields CASSQALGQQGQPQHF.